This T cell receptor beta chain was captured in a study of CD8 T cells in ankylosing spondylitis. Study-wide points: Made up of 7 to 9 highly homologous variants, a TCR beta motif appeared characteristic of ankylosing spondylitis blood. The clones that were linked to disease were reported to be significantly enriched in matched synovial fluid samples from ankylosing spondylitis patients.

Libraries of TCR beta came from quantitative 5'-RACE with molecular barcodes. TCRdb re-called the 5' RACE reads with MiXCR, one entry per CDR3 protein. The data show 670,000 or so distinct CDR3 sequences, around 17% seen once. Concerning this clonotype: Its cognate antigen is unknown.

V was cut by 2 bases and J by 10 bases, with 12 bases left in between. This CDR3 contains 14 residues. CDR1 and CDR2 from the germline V gene are LGHNA and YSLEER. The clonotype comes from a male donor with ankylosing spondylitis. The sequenced sample was blood, either unsorted or a sorted T cell fraction (not recorded which). The rearrangement links TRBV4-3 to TRBJ1-6, with a weak D call TRBD1 (6 bases). CDR3 DNA: TGCGCCAGCAGCCAACTACAGGGAGGCTCACCCCTCCACTTT. This sequence encodes CASSQLQGGSPLHF.